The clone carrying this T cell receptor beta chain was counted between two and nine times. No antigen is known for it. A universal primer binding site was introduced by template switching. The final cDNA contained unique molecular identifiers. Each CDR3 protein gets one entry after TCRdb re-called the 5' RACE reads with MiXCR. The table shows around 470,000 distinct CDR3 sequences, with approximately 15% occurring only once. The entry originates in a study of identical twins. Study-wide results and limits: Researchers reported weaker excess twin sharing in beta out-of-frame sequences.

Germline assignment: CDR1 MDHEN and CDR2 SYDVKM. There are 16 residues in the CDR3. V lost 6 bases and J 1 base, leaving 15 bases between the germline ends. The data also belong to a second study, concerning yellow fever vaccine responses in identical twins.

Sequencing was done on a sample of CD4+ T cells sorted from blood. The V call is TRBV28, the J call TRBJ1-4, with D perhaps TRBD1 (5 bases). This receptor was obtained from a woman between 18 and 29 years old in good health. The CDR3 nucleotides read TGTGCCAGCAGCTCCCCCCACGGGGGAACTAATGAAAAACTGTTTTTT. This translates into CASSSPHGGTNEKLFF.